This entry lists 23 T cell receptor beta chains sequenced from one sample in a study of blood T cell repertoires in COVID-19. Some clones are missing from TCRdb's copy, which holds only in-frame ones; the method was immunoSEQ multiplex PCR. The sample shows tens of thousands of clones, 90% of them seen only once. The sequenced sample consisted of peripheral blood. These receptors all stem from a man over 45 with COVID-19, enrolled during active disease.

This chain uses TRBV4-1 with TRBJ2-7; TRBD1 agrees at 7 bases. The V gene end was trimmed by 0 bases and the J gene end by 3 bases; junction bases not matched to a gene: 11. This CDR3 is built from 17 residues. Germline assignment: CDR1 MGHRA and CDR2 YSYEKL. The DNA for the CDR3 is TGCGCCAGCAGCCAAGAAACGCGTCAGGGGGTAATCTACGAGCAGTACTTC. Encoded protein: CASSQETRQGVIYEQYF.

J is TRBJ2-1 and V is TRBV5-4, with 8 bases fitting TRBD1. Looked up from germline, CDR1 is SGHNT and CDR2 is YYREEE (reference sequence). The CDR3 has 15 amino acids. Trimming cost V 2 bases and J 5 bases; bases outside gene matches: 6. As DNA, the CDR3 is TGTGCCAGCAGCTTAGGCAGGGGGCCCCACAATGAGCAGTTCTTC. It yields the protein CASSLGRGPHNEQFF. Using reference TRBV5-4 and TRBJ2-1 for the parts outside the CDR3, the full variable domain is ETGVTQSPTHLIKTRGQQVTLRCSSQSGHNTVSWYQQALGQGPQFIFQYYREEENGRGNFPPRFSGLQFPNYSSELNVNALELDDSALYLCASSLGRGPHNEQFFGPGTRLTVL.

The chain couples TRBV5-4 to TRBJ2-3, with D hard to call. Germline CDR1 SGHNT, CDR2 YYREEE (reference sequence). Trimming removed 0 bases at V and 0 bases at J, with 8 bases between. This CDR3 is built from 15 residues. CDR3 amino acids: CASSLEAASTDTQYF. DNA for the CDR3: TGTGCCAGCAGCTTGGAGGCGGCTAGCACAGATACGCAGTATTTT.

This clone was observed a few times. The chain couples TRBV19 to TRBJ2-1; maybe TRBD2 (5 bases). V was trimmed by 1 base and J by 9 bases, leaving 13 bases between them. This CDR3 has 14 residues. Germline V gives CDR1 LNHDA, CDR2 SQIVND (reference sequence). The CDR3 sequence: CASSIVPGGGEQFF. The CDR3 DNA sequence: TGTGCCAGTAGTATAGTTCCCGGAGGCGGTGAGCAGTTCTTC.

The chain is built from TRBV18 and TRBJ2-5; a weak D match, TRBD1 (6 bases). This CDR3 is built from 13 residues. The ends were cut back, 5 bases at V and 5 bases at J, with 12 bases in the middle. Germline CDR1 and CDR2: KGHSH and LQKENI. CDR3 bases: TGTGCCAGCTCAGCTTACAGGGAGGAGACCCAGTACTTC. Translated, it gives CASSAYREETQYF.

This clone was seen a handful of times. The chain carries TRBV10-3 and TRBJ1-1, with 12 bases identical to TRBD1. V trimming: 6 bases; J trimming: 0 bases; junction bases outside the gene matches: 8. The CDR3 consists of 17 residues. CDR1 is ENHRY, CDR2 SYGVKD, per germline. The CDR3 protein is CAIRTPGQGAMNTEAFF. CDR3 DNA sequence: TGTGCCATCAGGACCCCGGGACAGGGGGCGATGAACACTGAAGCTTTCTTT.

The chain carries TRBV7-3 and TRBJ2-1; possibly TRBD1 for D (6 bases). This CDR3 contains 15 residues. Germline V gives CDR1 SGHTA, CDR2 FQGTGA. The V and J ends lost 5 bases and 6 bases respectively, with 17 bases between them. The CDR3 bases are TGTGCCAGCAGCCCAAACCCAGGGGCTCGCAATGAGCAGTTCTTC. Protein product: CASSPNPGARNEQFF.

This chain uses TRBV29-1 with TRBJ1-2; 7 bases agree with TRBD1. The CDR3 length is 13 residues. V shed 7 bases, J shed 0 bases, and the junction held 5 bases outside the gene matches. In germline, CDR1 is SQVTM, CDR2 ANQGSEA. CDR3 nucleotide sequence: TGCAGCGGCTGGGACAGAGCTAACTATGGCTACACCTTC. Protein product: CSGWDRANYGYTF.

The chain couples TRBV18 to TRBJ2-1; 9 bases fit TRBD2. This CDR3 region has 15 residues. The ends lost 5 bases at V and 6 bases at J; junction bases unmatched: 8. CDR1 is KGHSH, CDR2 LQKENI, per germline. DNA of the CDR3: TGTGCCAGCTCAGTAGCGGGGGTAGGTACCAATGAGCAGTTCTTC. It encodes CASSVAGVGTNEQFF.

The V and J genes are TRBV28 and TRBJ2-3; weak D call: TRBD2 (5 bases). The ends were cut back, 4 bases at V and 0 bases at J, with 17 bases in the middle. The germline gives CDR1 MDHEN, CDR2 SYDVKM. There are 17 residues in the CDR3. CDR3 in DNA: TGTGCCAGCAGTTCCAGCGGTTTACTTACTAGCACAGATACGCAGTATTTT. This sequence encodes CASSSSGLLTSTDTQYF.

The CDR3 is CASSQIYEQYF. The CDR3 DNA sequence: TGTGCCAGCAGCCAGATCTACGAGCAGTACTTC. This chain links TRBV11-2 with TRBJ2-7; D gene uncertain. In germline, CDR1 is SGHAT, CDR2 FQNNGV. The CDR3 extends over 11 amino acids. The ends were cut back, 5 bases at V and 3 bases at J, with 5 bases in the middle.

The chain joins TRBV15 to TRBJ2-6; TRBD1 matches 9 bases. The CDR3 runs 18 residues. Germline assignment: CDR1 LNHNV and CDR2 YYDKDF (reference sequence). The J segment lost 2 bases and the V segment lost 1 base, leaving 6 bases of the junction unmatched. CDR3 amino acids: CATSRVGTGRAGANVLTF. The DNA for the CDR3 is TGTGCCACCAGCAGAGTTGGGACAGGGAGGGCTGGGGCCAACGTCCTGACTTTC.

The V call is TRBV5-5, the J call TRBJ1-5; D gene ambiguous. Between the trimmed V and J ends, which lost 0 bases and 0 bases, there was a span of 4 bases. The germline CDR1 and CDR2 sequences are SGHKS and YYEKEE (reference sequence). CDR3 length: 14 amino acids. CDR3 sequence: CASSLVYSNQPQHF. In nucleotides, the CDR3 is TGTGCCAGCAGCTTGGTCTATAGCAATCAGCCCCAGCATTTT.

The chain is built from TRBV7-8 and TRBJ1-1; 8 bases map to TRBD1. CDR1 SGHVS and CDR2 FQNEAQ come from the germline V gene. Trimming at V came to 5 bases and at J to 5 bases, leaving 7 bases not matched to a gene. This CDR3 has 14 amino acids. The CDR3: CASSLGQGVTEAFF. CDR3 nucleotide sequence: TGTGCCAGCAGCCTAGGACAGGGAGTTACTGAAGCTTTCTTT. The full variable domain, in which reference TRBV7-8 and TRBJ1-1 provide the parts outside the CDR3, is GAGVSQSPRYKVAKRGQDVALRCDPISGHVSLFWYQQALGQGPEFLTYFQNEAQLDKSGLPSDRFFAERPEGSVSTLKIQRTQQEDSAVYLCASSLGQGVTEAFFGQGTRLTVV.

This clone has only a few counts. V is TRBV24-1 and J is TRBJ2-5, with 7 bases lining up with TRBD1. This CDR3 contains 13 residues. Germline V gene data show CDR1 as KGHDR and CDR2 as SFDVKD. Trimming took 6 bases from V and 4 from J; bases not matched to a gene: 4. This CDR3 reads CATSRAGGETQYF. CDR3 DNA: TGTGCCACCAGTCGGGCAGGGGGAGAGACCCAGTACTTC.

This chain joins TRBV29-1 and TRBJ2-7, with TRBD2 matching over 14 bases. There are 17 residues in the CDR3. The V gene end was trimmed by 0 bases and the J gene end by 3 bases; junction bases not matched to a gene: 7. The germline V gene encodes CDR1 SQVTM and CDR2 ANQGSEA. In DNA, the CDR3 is TGCAGCGTTGAAGATATCCCCGGGACTAGCGGGAGCTACGAGCAGTACTTC. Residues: CSVEDIPGTSGSYEQYF.

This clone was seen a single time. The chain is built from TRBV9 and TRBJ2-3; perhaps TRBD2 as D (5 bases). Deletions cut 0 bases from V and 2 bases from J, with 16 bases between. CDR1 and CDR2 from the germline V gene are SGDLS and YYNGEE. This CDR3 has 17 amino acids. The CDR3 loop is CASSVGGRRIYTDTQYF. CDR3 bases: TGTGCCAGCAGCGTAGGAGGGCGGCGGATATACACAGATACGCAGTATTTT.

In nucleotides, the CDR3 is TGTGCCAGCTCACCATATGGACAGGCGAACACTGAAGCTTTCTTT. Translating it yields CASSPYGQANTEAFF. The rearrangement links TRBV18 to TRBJ1-1; TRBD1 agrees at 7 bases. Losses at the gene ends were 2 bases for V and 1 base for J; bases not matched to a gene: 4. Germline V gene sequence: CDR1 KGHSH, CDR2 LQKENI. The CDR3 extends over 15 amino acids.

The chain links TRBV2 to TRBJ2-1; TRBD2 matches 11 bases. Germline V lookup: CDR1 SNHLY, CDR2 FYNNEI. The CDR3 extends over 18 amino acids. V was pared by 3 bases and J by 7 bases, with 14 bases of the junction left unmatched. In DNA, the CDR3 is TGTGCCAGCAGTGATATTTTTGGGACTAGCGGTATGGGGAATGAGCAGTTCTTC. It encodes CASSDIFGTSGMGNEQFF. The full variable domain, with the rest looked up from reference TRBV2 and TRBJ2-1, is EPEVTQTPSHQVTQMGQEVILRCVPISNHLYFYWYRQILGQKVEFLVSFYNNEISEKSEIFDDQFSVERPDGSNFTLKIRSTKLEDSAMYFCASSDIFGTSGMGNEQFFGPGTRLTVL.

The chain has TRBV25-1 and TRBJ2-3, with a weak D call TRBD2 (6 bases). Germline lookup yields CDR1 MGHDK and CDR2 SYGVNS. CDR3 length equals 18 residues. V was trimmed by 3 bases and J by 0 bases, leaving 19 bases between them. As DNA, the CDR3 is TGTGCCAGCAGTGACGCGGGATCAGCGGGCCCAAGCACAGATACGCAGTATTTT. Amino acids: CASSDAGSAGPSTDTQYF.

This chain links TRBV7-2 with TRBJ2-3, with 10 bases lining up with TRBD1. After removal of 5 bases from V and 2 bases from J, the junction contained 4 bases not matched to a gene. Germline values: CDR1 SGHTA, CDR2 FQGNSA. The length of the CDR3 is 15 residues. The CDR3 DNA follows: TGTGCCAGCAGCCGGGACAGGGGTTTCACAGATACGCAGTATTTT. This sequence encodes CASSRDRGFTDTQYF.

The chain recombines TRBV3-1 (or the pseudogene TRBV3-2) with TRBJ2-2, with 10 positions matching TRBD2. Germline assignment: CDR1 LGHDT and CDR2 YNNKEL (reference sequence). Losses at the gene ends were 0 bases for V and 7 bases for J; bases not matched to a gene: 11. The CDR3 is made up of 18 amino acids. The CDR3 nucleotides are TGTGCCAGCAGCCAAGAAGGGACTAGCGACCCCTTTATCGGGGAGCTGTTTTTT. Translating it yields CASSQEGTSDPFIGELFF.

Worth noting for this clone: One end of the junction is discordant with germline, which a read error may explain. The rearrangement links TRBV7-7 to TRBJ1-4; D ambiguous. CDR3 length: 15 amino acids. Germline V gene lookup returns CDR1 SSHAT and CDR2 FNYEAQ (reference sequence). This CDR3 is CASSLGTMADEKLFF. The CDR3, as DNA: TGTGCTAGCAGCTTAGGTACGATGGCTGATGAAAAACTGTTTTTT. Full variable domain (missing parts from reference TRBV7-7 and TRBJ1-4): GAGVSQSPRYKVTKRGQDVTLRCDPISSHATLYWYQQALGQGPEFLTYFNYEAQPDKSGLPSDRFSAERPEGSISTLTIQRTEQRDSAMYRCASSLGTMADEKLFFGSGTQLSVL.